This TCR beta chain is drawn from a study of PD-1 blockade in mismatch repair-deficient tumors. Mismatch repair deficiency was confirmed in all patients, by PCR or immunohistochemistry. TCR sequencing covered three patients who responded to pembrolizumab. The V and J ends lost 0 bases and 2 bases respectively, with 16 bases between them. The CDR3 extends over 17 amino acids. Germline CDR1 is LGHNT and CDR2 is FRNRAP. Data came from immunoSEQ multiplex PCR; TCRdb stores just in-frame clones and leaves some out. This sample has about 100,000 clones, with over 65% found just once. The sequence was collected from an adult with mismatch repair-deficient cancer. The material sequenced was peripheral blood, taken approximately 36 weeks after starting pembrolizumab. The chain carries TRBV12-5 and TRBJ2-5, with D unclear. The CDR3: CASGLVGKGPGQETQYF. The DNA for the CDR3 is TGTGCTAGTGGTTTGGTAGGGAAAGGGCCCGGGCAAGAGACCCAGTACTTC.